The sequence of this T cell receptor (beta chain) was determined in a study of CD8+CD57+ T cells in acquired aplastic anemia. Turning to the study itself: Isolated CD4+ and CD8+ cells, once sorted, yielded DNA averaging approximately 3 ug.

According to the study, genomic DNA was the template for TCR beta VDJ and CDR3 profiling. MiXCR was run by TCRdb on the reads, yielding one entry per CDR3 protein. The sample contains 180,000 or so distinct CDR3 sequences, under 50% of which appear only once. Patients selected for sequencing had displayed CD8+CD57+ cell expansion by flow cytometry. Diagnosis of severe acquired aplastic anemia applied to all patients. Therapy had not been given to patients before blood sampling. The sample comprised sorted CD4+, CD8+, or CD8+CD57+ T cells (not recorded which) from PBMCs. This sequence originates from a human donor with aplastic anemia.

The CDR3 DNA reads as TGCAGCGTTGTTGGCGGGGGCAACACTGAAGCTTTCTTT. The encoded protein is CSVVGGGNTEAFF. The chain recombines TRBV29-1 with TRBJ1-1, with D maybe TRBD1 (6 bases). V was shortened by 4 bases and J by 2 bases, with 11 bases between the two germline ends. CDR3 length: 13 amino acids. CDR1 SQVTM and CDR2 ANQGSEA come from the germline V gene.